The T cell receptor beta chain described here comes from a study of T cell repertoires in cytomegalovirus infection. One entry per CDR3 protein, called by TCRdb with MiXCR from the reads. The sample includes about 51,000 distinct CDR3 sequences, 20% to 25% of them seen just once. Notes on this clonotype: Antigen unknown.

The receptor was derived from a human donor in good health (CMV status not recorded). Some clones in this sample may be carry-over from other donors' samples. The sequenced sample was CD8+ T cells from cultured PBMCs, obtained from culture after CMV antigen stimulation.

As DNA, the CDR3 is TGTGCCAGCAGTGAAGCGGGAGAGGCCTACAATGAGCAGTTCTTC. Its translation is CASSEAGEAYNEQFF. The chain is built from TRBV6-1 and TRBJ2-1, with a weak D call TRBD2 (5 bases). Trimming took off 0 bases at V and 2 bases at J, with 8 bases between the two ends. The germline CDR1 and CDR2 sequences are MNHNS and SASEGT. The CDR3 is 15 amino acids.